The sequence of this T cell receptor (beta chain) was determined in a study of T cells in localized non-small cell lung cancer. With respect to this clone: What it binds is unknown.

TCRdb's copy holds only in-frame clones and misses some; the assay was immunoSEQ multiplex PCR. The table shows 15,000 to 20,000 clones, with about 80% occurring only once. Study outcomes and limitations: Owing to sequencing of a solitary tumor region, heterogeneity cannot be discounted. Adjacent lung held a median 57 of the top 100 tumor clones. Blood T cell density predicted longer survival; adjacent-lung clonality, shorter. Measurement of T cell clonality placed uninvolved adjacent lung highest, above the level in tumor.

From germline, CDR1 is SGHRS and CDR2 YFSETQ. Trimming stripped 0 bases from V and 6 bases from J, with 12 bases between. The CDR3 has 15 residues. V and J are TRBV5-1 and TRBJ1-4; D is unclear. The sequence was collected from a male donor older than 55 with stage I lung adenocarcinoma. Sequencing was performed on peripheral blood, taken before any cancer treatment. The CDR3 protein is CASSLASDLDEKLFF. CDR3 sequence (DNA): TGCGCCAGCAGCTTGGCGTCCGACTTAGATGAAAAACTGTTTTTT.